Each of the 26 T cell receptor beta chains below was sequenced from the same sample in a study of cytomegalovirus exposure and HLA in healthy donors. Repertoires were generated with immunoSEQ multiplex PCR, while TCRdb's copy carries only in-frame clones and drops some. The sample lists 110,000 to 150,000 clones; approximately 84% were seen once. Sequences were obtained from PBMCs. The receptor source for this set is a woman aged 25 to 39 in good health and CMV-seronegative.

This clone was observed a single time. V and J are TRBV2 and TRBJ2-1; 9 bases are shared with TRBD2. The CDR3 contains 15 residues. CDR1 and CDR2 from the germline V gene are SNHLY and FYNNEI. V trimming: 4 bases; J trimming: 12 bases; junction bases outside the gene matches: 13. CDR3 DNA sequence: TGTGCCAGCAGTGGTACCCTACGGGTTAGCGGGGGGCAGTTCTTC. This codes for CASSGTLRVSGGQFF.

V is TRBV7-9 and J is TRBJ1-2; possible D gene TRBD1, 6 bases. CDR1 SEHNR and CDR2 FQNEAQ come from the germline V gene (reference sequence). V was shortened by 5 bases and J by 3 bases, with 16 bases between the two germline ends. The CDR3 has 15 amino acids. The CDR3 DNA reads TGTGCCAGCAGCGGAGGCAGGGGAGCGGACTATGGCTACACCTTC. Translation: CASSGGRGADYGYTF.

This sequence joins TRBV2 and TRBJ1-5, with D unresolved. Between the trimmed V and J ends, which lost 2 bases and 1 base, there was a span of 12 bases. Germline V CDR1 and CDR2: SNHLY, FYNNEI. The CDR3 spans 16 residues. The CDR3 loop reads CASSEPLGISNQPQHF. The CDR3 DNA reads TGTGCCAGCAGTGAACCACTAGGGATCAGCAATCAGCCCCAGCATTTT.

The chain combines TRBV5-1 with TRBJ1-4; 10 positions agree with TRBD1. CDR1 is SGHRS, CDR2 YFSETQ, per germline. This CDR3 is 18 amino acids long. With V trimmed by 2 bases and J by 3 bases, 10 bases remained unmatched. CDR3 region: CASSLPKLTGGSNEKLFF. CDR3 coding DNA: TGCGCCAGCAGCTTACCAAAACTGACAGGGGGCTCTAATGAAAAACTGTTTTTT.

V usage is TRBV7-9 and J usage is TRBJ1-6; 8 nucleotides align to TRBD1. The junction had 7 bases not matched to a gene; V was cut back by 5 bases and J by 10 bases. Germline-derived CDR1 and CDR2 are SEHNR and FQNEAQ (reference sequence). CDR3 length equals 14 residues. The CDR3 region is CASSRTGRDSPLHF. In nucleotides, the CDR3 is TGTGCCAGCAGCCGGACAGGGAGGGACTCACCCCTCCACTTT.

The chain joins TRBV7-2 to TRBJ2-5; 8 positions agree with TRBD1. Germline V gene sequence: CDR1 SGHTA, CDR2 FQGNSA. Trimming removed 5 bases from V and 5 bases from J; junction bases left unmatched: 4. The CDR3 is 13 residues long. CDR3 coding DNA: TGTGCCAGCAGCCCAGGGGGCAGGGAGACCCAGTACTTC. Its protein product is CASSPGGRETQYF.

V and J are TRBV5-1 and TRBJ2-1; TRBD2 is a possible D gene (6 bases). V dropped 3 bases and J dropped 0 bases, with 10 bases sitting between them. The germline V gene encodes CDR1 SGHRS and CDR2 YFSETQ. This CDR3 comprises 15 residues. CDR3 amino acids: CASSSDGSSYNEQFF. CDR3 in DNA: TGCGCCAGCAGCTCCGACGGGAGCTCCTACAATGAGCAGTTCTTC.

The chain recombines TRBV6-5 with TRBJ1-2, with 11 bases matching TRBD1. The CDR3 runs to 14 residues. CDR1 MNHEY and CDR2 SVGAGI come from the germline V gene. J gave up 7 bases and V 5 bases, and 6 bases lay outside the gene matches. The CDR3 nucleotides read TGTGCCAGCAGTACCGGACAGGGGGCCAGTGGCTACACCTTC. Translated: CASSTGQGASGYTF.

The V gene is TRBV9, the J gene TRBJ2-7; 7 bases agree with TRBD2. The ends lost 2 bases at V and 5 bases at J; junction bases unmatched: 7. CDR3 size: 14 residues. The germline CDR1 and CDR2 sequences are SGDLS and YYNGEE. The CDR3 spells CASSVGRESDEQYF. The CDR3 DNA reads TGTGCCAGCAGCGTTGGGAGGGAATCTGACGAGCAGTACTTC.

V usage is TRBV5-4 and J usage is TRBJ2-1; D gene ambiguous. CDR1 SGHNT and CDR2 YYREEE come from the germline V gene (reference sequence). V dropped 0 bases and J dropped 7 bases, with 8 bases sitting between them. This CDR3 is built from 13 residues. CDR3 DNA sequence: TGTGCCAGCAGCTTGGCAGGATCGAATGAGCAGTTCTTC. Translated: CASSLAGSNEQFF.

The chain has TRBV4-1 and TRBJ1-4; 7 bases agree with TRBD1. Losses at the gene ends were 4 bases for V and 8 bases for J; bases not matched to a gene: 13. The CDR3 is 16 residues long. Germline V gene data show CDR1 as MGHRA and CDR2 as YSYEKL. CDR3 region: CASSRVEGQGVEKLFF. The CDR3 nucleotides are TGCGCCAGCAGCCGAGTGGAGGGGCAGGGGGTAGAAAAACTGTTTTTT.

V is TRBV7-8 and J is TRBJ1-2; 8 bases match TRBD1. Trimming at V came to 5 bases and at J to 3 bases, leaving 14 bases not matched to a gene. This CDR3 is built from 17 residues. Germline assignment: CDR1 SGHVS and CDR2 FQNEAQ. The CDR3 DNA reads TGTGCCAGCAGCCCCAACGTTGACAGGGGATCATACTATGGCTACACCTTC. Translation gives CASSPNVDRGSYYGYTF.

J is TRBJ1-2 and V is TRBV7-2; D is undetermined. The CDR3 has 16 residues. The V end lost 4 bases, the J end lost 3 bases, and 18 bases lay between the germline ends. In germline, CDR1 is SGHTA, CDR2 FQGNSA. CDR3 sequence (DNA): TGTGCCAGCAGCTCCCCGGTCACCGGGTTGTACTATGGCTACACCTTC. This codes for CASSSPVTGLYYGYTF.

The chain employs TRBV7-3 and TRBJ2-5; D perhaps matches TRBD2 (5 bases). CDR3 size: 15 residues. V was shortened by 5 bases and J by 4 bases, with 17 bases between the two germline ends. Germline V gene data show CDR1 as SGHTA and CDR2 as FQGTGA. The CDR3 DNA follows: TGTGCCAGCAGCACGGACTCAGGTCCGGGAGAGACCCAGTACTTC. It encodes CASSTDSGPGETQYF.

The CDR3 DNA is TGTGCCAGCTCACCACGGGAGGGGCATCAGCCCCAGCATTTT. It encodes CASSPREGHQPQHF. This chain links TRBV18 with TRBJ1-5; D possibly corresponds to TRBD1 (5 bases). V was clipped by 1 base and J by 5 bases, with 9 bases between them. Germline assignment: CDR1 KGHSH and CDR2 LQKENI. The CDR3 loop spans 14 amino acids.

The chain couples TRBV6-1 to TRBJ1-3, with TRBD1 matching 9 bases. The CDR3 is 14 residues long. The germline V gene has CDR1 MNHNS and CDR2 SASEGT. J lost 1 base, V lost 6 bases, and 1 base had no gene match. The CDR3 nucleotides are TGTGCCAGCAGGGGGACAGGGTCTGGAAACACCATATATTTT. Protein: CASRGTGSGNTIYF.

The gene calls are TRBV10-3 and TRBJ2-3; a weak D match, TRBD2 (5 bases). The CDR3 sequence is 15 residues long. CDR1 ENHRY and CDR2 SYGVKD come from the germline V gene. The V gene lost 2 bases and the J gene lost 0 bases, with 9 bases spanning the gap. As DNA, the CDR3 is TGTGCCATCAGTGAGATTCGGACTAGCACAGATACGCAGTATTTT. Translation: CAISEIRTSTDTQYF.

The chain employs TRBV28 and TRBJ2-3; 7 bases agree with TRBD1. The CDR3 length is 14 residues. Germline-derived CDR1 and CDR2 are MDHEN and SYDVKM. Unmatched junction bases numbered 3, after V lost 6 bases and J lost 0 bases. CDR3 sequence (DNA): TGTGCCAGCAGGACAGGGACGAGCACAGATACGCAGTATTTT. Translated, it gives CASRTGTSTDTQYF.

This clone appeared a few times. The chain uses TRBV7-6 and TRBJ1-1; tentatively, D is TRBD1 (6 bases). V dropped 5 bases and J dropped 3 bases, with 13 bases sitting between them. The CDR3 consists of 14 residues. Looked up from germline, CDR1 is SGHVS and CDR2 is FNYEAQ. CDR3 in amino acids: CASSVKQGYTEAFF. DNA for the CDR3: TGTGCCAGCAGCGTTAAACAGGGATACACTGAAGCTTTCTTT.

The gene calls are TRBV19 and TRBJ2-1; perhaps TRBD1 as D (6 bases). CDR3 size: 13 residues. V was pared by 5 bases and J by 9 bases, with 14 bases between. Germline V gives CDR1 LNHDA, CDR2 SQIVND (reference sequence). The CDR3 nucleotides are TGTGCCAGTAGTTGGGGGCTAGGGGGTGAGCAGTTCTTC. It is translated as CASSWGLGGEQFF.

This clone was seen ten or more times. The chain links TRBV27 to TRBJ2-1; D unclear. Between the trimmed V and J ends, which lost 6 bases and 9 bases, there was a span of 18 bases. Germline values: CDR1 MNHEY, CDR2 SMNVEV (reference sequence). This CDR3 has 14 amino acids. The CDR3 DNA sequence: TGTGCCAGCAGCCCAAGACCCCGGTCGGGTGAGCAGTTCTTC. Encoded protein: CASSPRPRSGEQFF.

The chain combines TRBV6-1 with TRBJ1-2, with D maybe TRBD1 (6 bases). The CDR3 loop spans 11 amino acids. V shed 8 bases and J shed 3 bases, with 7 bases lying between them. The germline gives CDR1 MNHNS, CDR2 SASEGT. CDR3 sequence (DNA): TGTGCCAGCGGACAGCACTATGGCTACACCTTC. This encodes CASGQHYGYTF.

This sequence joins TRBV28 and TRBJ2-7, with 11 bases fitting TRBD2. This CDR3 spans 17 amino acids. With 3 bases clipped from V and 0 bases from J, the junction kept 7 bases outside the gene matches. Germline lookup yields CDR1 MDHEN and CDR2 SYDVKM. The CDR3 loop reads CASSFFLAGGSSYEQYF. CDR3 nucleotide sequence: TGTGCCAGCAGTTTTTTCCTAGCGGGGGGAAGCTCCTACGAGCAGTACTTC.

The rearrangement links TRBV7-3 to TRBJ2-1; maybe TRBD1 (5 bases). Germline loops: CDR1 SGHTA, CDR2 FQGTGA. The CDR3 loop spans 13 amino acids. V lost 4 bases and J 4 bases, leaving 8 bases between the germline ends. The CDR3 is CASSSTVYNEQFF. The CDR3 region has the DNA TGTGCCAGCAGCTCGACAGTTTACAATGAGCAGTTCTTC.

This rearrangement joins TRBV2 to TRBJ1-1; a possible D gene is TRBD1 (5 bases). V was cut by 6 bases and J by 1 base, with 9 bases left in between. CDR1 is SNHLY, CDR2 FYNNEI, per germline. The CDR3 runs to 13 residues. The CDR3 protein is CASRNQGNTEAFF. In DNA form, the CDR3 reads TGTGCCAGCAGGAACCAGGGGAACACTGAAGCTTTCTTT. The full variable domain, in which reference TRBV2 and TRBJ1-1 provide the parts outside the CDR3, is EPEVTQTPSHQVTQMGQEVILRCVPISNHLYFYWYRQILGQKVEFLVSFYNNEISEKSEIFDDQFSVERPDGSNFTLKIRSTKLEDSAMYFCASRNQGNTEAFFGQGTRLTVV.

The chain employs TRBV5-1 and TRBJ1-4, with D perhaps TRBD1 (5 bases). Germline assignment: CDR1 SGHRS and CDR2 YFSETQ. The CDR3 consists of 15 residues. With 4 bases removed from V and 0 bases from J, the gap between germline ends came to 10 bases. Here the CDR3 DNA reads TGCGCCAGCAGCCGTGAAGGGGCAACTAATGAAAAACTGTTTTTT. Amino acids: CASSREGATNEKLFF.